Sequencing of this T cell receptor (beta chain) was carried out in a study of Tregs in tolerant kidney transplant recipients. Study observations and caveats: Findings come from small patient numbers and require larger validation.

Germline lookup yields CDR1 KGHSH and CDR2 LQKENI. The length of the CDR3 is 14 residues. V shed 7 bases and J 4 bases; nucleotides not matched to a gene: 9. Related graft donors supplied nonmyeloablative bone marrow transplants, and mixed chimerism was transient. About this clone itself: What it recognizes is unknown.

Sequencing used immunoSEQ multiplex PCR; TCRdb keeps in-frame clones, though not all of them. The sample lists roughly 64,000 clones; over 75% were seen once. This receptor was obtained from a human patient who received a combined kidney and bone marrow transplant. Some T cells may be graft donor cells. This sample comprised CD4+ T cells from blood (PBMCs), obtained 6 months after the transplant. The chain carries TRBV18 and TRBJ1-2, with 7 positions matching TRBD1. The CDR3 coding sequence is TGTGCCAGCTGGGCACTACGGGACAGCTATGGCTACACCTTC. Its translation: CASWALRDSYGYTF. The whole variable domain, remainder taken from reference TRBV18 and TRBJ1-2, is NAGVMQNPRHLVRRRGQEARLRCSPMKGHSHVYWYRQLPEEGLKFMVYLQKENIIDESGMPKERFSAEFPKEGPSILRIQQVVRGDSAAYFCASWALRDSYGYTFGSGTRLTVV.